These 3 T cell receptor beta chains share one sample of origin, sequenced in a study of T cells in Graves' hyperthyroidism and ophthalmopathy. TCR beta CDR3 regions were amplified from RNA. A set of HTBI primers served as the primers for a first-round RT-PCR of the TCR CDR3. TCRdb independently ran MiXCR on the multiplex PCR reads; one entry per CDR3 protein. Here the sample spans fewer than 400,000 distinct CDR3 sequences, roughly 25% being singletons. The sequencing input was blood. The receptors stem from a man in his forties or fifties with Graves' hyperthyroidism.

This clonotype was recorded a few times. The chain employs TRBV13 and TRBJ2-1; D is possibly TRBD1 or TRBD2 (5 bases each). Germline CDR1 and CDR2: PRHDT and FYEKMQ (reference sequence). There are 15 residues in the CDR3. V lost 5 bases, J lost 5 bases, and 16 bases lay in between. The chain's CDR3 is CASSGPGPLNNEQFF. CDR3 nucleotide sequence: TGTGCCAGCAGCGGCCCGGGACCCTTAAACAATGAGCAGTTCTTC. The whole variable domain, remainder taken from reference TRBV13 and TRBJ2-1, is AAGVIQSPRHLIKEKRETATLKCYPIPRHDTVYWYQQGPGQDPQFLISFYEKMQSDKGSIPDRFSAQQFSDYHSELNMSSLELGDSALYFCASSGPGPLNNEQFFGPGTRLTVL.

The chain uses TRBV10-3 and TRBJ2-7; D might be TRBD1 (6 bases). The CDR3 has 13 amino acids. Per germline, CDR1 ENHRY and CDR2 SYGVKD. V was clipped by 7 bases and J by 0 bases, with 10 bases between them. The CDR3 spells CAINGQTSYEQYF. Written as DNA, the CDR3 is TGTGCCATCAATGGACAGACCTCCTACGAGCAGTACTTC.

The table lists this clonotype with a few counts. V and J are TRBV29-1 and TRBJ1-3; D unresolved. V was pared by 4 bases and J by 4 bases, with 8 bases between. The germline gives CDR1 SQVTM, CDR2 ANQGSEA. This CDR3 has 12 amino acids. The CDR3, as DNA: TGCAGCGTTGTAACACCCGGAAACACCATATATTTT. The encoded protein is CSVVTPGNTIYF. Based on the CDR3 plus reference TRBV29-1 and TRBJ1-3, the full variable domain is SAVISQKPSRDICQRGTSLTIQCQVDSQVTMMFWYRQQPGQSLTLIATANQGSEATYESGFVIDKFPISRPNLTFSTLTVSNMSPEDSSIYLCSVVTPGNTIYFGEGSWLTVV.